This T cell receptor (beta chain) was identified in a study of stem cell transplantation in POMP-related autoinflammatory disease. Study information: Defective thymoproteasomes were hypothesized to impair CD8+ T-cell positive selection. CD8+ T cells were low and CD4+ cells naive-skewed before transplant. Findings of the study overall: Patients with PRAID showed a restricted number of unique TRB V-J gene pairings. In patients with PRAID, every analyzed T-cell subset tended to show lower diversity and higher clonality.

Clones were read by immunoSEQ multiplex PCR, and TCRdb kept only the in-frame ones, dropping some. The repertoire holds roughly 8,500 clones, with approximately 89% as singletons. With respect to this clone: Its matching antigen is unknown.

V lost 3 bases and J lost 5; bases outside the gene matches: 7. Germline lookup yields CDR1 SQVTM and CDR2 ANQGSEA. This CDR3 comprises 14 residues. V usage is TRBV29-1 and J usage is TRBJ2-3; 8 bases line up with TRBD2. This clonotype was obtained from a human donor with POMP-related autoinflammation and immune dysregulation (PRAID). Specimen: CD8+ T cells from PBMCs, collected before stem cell transplantation. CDR3 region: CSVETGGPGDTQYF. The CDR3 DNA reads TGCAGCGTTGAGACGGGAGGGCCGGGAGATACGCAGTATTTT.